This T cell receptor (beta chain) is drawn from a study of CD8 T cells in ankylosing spondylitis. Study-level points and caveats: Disease-linked clones bore a CD8+ phenotype, appearing relatively rarely in peripheral blood. Seven to nine highly homologous variants formed a TCR beta motif that appeared characteristic of ankylosing spondylitis blood.

V lost 4 bases to trimming and J lost 2 bases, with 10 bases between them. Germline V CDR1 and CDR2: SGHTA, FQGTGA. The CDR3 runs 14 residues. At least ten counts were recorded for this clonotype. What it recognizes is unknown. For TCR beta, libraries came from quantitative 5'-RACE with molecular barcodes. TCRdb re-analysed the 5' RACE reads in MiXCR, keeping a single row per CDR3 protein. The profile shows a few hundred thousand distinct CDR3 sequences, over 8.5% of them singletons. The source is a male donor with ankylosing spondylitis or in good health (not recorded which). This chain joins TRBV7-3 and TRBJ2-3; tentatively, D is TRBD1 or TRBD2 (5 bases each). The sample taken for sequencing was blood, either unsorted or a sorted T cell fraction (not recorded which). The CDR3 region is CASSWDHNTDTQYF. The CDR3 DNA reads as TGTGCCAGCAGCTGGGACCATAACACAGATACGCAGTATTTT. Using reference TRBV7-3 and TRBJ2-3 for the parts outside the CDR3, the full variable domain is GAGVSQTPSNKVTEKGKYVELRCDPISGHTALYWYRQSLGQGPEFLIYFQGTGAADDSGLPNDRFFAVRPEGSVSTLKIQRTERGDSAVYLCASSWDHNTDTQYFGPGTRLTVL.